These T cell receptor beta chains were read from a single sample in a study of blood T cell repertoires in COVID-19. The repertoire was sequenced with immunoSEQ multiplex PCR; TCRdb's copy has only in-frame clones and lacks some. The repertoire holds about 300,000 clones, with about nine tenths as singletons. Sequenced input: PBMCs or T cells enriched from blood (not recorded which). These receptors originate from a man between 25 and 39 years old who had recovered from COVID-19. CDR3s include the opening cysteine and the closing phenylalanine or tryptophan. Each record gives: D gene, V gene, clone size, J gene, CDR3 protein, CDR3 DNA. D genes are given only for firm matches. Only part of the rows carry a size: once, few, many, or a class if the clone is expanded.

D gene: .; V gene: TRBV19; clone size: .; J gene: TRBJ1-2; CDR3 protein: CASSTVLQGDYGYTF; CDR3 DNA: TGTGCCAGCTCCACGGTCTTACAGGGCGACTATGGCTACACCTTC
D gene: .; V gene: TRBV5-1; clone size: .; J gene: TRBJ1-2; CDR3 protein: CASRLTSGLTYGYTF; CDR3 DNA: TGCGCCAGCAGATTGACATCGGGTCTCACCTATGGCTACACCTTC
D gene: .; V gene: TRBV30; clone size: .; J gene: TRBJ1-2; CDR3 protein: CAWRQTYGYTF; CDR3 DNA: TGTGCCTGGCGACAGACGTATGGCTACACCTTC
D gene: .; V gene: TRBV29-1; clone size: .; J gene: TRBJ1-2; CDR3 protein: CSVEDEASYTF; CDR3 DNA: TGCAGCGTTGAAGATGAGGCAAGCTACACCTTC
D gene: TRBD1; V gene: TRBV30; clone size: .; J gene: TRBJ1-5; CDR3 protein: CAWGQALLPQHF; CDR3 DNA: TGTGCCTGGGGACAGGCGCTCCTCCCCCAGCATTTT
D gene: .; V gene: TRBV2; clone size: .; J gene: TRBJ2-3; CDR3 protein: CARQLRDTQYF; CDR3 DNA: TGTGCCAGGCAACTCCGAGATACGCAGTATTTT
D gene: .; V gene: TRBV7-9; clone size: .; J gene: TRBJ1-6; CDR3 protein: CASSFDDRYSPLHF; CDR3 DNA: TGTGCCAGCAGCTTCGACGACAGGTATTCACCCCTCCACTTT
D gene: TRBD1; V gene: TRBV7-9; clone size: once; J gene: TRBJ1-5; CDR3 protein: CASSPLGQLNQPQHF; CDR3 DNA: TGTGCCAGCAGCCCACTGGGACAGTTGAATCAGCCCCAGCATTTT
D gene: TRBD1; V gene: TRBV7-8; clone size: .; J gene: TRBJ1-5; CDR3 protein: CASSRDRGSNQPQHF; CDR3 DNA: TGTGCCAGCAGCCGGGACAGGGGAAGCAATCAGCCCCAGCATTTT
D gene: TRBD1; V gene: TRBV5-1; clone size: .; J gene: TRBJ2-2; CDR3 protein: CASSLGQGPGELFF; CDR3 DNA: TGCGCCAGCAGCCTCGGACAGGGCCCCGGGGAGCTGTTTTTT
D gene: TRBD1; V gene: TRBV5-4; clone size: .; J gene: TRBJ2-7; CDR3 protein: CASSRGQGLYEQYF; CDR3 DNA: TGTGCCAGCAGCCGAGGACAGGGGCTCTACGAGCAGTACTTC
D gene: TRBD1; V gene: TRBV29-1; clone size: .; J gene: TRBJ2-1; CDR3 protein: CSVRTGRHNNEQFF; CDR3 DNA: TGCAGCGTGCGGACAGGGAGGCATAACAATGAGCAGTTCTTC
D gene: .; V gene: TRBV15; clone size: .; J gene: TRBJ2-5; CDR3 protein: CATSRDVYETQYF; CDR3 DNA: TGTGCCACCAGCAGAGACGTTTATGAGACCCAGTACTTC
D gene: TRBD1; V gene: TRBV28; clone size: .; J gene: TRBJ1-4; CDR3 protein: CASSQTGVEKLFF; CDR3 DNA: TGTGCCAGCAGTCAGACAGGGGTTGAAAAACTGTTTTTT
D gene: TRBD1; V gene: TRBV28; clone size: .; J gene: TRBJ1-2; CDR3 protein: CATQWDSPDYGYTF; CDR3 DNA: TGTGCCACTCAATGGGACAGCCCTGACTATGGCTACACCTTC
D gene: TRBD1; V gene: TRBV18; clone size: .; J gene: TRBJ2-2; CDR3 protein: CASSPPGTGIYANTGELFF; CDR3 DNA: TGTGCCAGCTCACCACCCGGGACAGGGATTTACGCGAACACCGGGGAGCTGTTTTTT
D gene: .; V gene: TRBV11-3; clone size: .; J gene: TRBJ2-7; CDR3 protein: CASSFVGGGPGYEQYF; CDR3 DNA: TGTGCCAGCAGCTTCGTTGGGGGGGGCCCCGGGTACGAGCAGTACTTC
D gene: .; V gene: TRBV25-1; clone size: .; J gene: TRBJ1-4; CDR3 protein: CASSTGMGYEKLFF; CDR3 DNA: TGTGCCAGCAGTACAGGGATGGGGTACGAAAAACTGTTTTTT
D gene: TRBD2; V gene: TRBV5-4; clone size: .; J gene: TRBJ2-5; CDR3 protein: CASWRGGAETQYF; CDR3 DNA: TGTGCCAGCTGGCGGGGGGGCGCAGAGACCCAGTACTTC
D gene: .; V gene: TRBV6-5; clone size: .; J gene: TRBJ2-7; CDR3 protein: CASSALYLNREQYF; CDR3 DNA: TGTGCCAGCAGCGCCCTTTACCTTAACAGGGAGCAGTACTTC
D gene: TRBD1; V gene: TRBV24-1; clone size: .; J gene: TRBJ1-4; CDR3 protein: CATSDPRTGKNEKLFF; CDR3 DNA: TGTGCCACCAGTGATCCCCGGACAGGGAAGAATGAAAAACTGTTTTTT
D gene: .; V gene: TRBV7-9; clone size: .; J gene: TRBJ1-5; CDR3 protein: CASSLNPPRGGDQPQHF; CDR3 DNA: TGTGCCAGCAGCTTAAATCCGCCAAGGGGCGGGGATCAGCCCCAGCATTTT
D gene: .; V gene: TRBV10-3; clone size: .; J gene: TRBJ1-6; CDR3 protein: CAISPLGGDSPLHF; CDR3 DNA: TGTGCCATCAGCCCCCTGGGGGGGGATTCACCCCTCCACTTT
D gene: TRBD1; V gene: TRBV6-5; clone size: .; J gene: TRBJ2-7; CDR3 protein: CASNSGQGTYEQYF; CDR3 DNA: TGTGCCAGCAATTCTGGACAGGGGACCTACGAGCAGTACTTC
D gene: .; V gene: TRBV18; clone size: .; J gene: TRBJ1-6; CDR3 protein: CASSPKDFGNSPLHF; CDR3 DNA: TGTGCCAGCTCACCGAAGGACTTCGGGAATTCACCCCTCCACTTT
D gene: TRBD2; V gene: TRBV3-1/TRBV3-2; clone size: .; J gene: TRBJ2-3; CDR3 protein: CASSHGGGADTQYF; CDR3 DNA: TGTGCCAGCAGCCATGGCGGGGGAGCAGATACGCAGTATTTT
D gene: .; V gene: TRBV6-5; clone size: .; J gene: TRBJ1-1; CDR3 protein: CASSPPGFMNTEAFF; CDR3 DNA: TGTGCCAGCAGTCCGCCAGGGTTCATGAACACTGAAGCTTTCTTT
D gene: .; V gene: TRBV5-1; clone size: .; J gene: TRBJ1-2; CDR3 protein: CASSFDPGGYTF; CDR3 DNA: TGCGCCAGCAGCTTTGACCCGGGGGGCTACACCTTC
D gene: .; V gene: TRBV28; clone size: .; J gene: TRBJ2-7; CDR3 protein: CASRTPTQEDEQYF; CDR3 DNA: TGTGCCAGCAGAACACCCACCCAGGAGGACGAGCAGTACTTC
D gene: .; V gene: TRBV5-1; clone size: .; J gene: TRBJ2-7; CDR3 protein: CASSPGGRYGYEQYF; CDR3 DNA: TGCGCCAGCAGCCCCGGGGGACGGTACGGGTACGAGCAGTACTTC
D gene: .; V gene: TRBV11-3; clone size: .; J gene: TRBJ1-1; CDR3 protein: CASSLDNWSGNTEAFF; CDR3 DNA: TGTGCCAGCAGCTTAGATAATTGGTCAGGAAACACTGAAGCTTTCTTT
D gene: .; V gene: TRBV3-1/TRBV3-2; clone size: .; J gene: TRBJ2-5; CDR3 protein: CASSQARQGRETQYF; CDR3 DNA: TGTGCCAGCAGCCAGGCGCGTCAGGGGCGAGAGACCCAGTACTTC
D gene: .; V gene: TRBV7-6; clone size: .; J gene: TRBJ1-6; CDR3 protein: CASSLGPNSPLHF; CDR3 DNA: TGTGCCAGCAGCTTAGGGCCGAATTCACCCCTCCACTTT
D gene: TRBD1; V gene: TRBV5-1; clone size: .; J gene: TRBJ1-4; CDR3 protein: CASSYQGASVTNEKLFF; CDR3 DNA: TGCGCCAGCAGTTATCAGGGGGCTTCCGTGACTAATGAAAAACTGTTTTTT
D gene: .; V gene: TRBV19; clone size: .; J gene: TRBJ2-1; CDR3 protein: CASSLGSSYNEQFF; CDR3 DNA: TGTGCCAGTAGTCTCGGGAGCTCCTACAATGAGCAGTTCTTC
D gene: TRBD2; V gene: TRBV2; clone size: .; J gene: TRBJ2-1; CDR3 protein: CASRPLAGGDNEQFF; CDR3 DNA: TGTGCCAGCCGTCCACTAGCGGGAGGGGACAATGAGCAGTTCTTC
D gene: TRBD1; V gene: TRBV7-9; clone size: .; J gene: TRBJ2-7; CDR3 protein: CASSLGLRTGVSEQYF; CDR3 DNA: TGTGCCAGCAGCTTAGGTCTTCGGACAGGGGTTTCTGAGCAGTACTTC
D gene: .; V gene: TRBV5-4; clone size: .; J gene: TRBJ2-1; CDR3 protein: CASSLVYGPDEQFF; CDR3 DNA: TGTGCCAGCAGCTTGGTTTACGGTCCGGATGAGCAGTTCTTC
D gene: TRBD1; V gene: TRBV19; clone size: .; J gene: TRBJ2-2; CDR3 protein: CASKQGTGNTGELFF; CDR3 DNA: TGTGCCAGTAAACAAGGGACAGGGAACACCGGGGAGCTGTTTTTT
D gene: .; V gene: TRBV11-2; clone size: few; J gene: TRBJ2-7; CDR3 protein: CASSLDRRGALYF; CDR3 DNA: TGTGCCAGCAGCTTAGATCGGAGGGGAGCCTTGTACTTC
D gene: TRBD2; V gene: TRBV7-9; clone size: .; J gene: TRBJ2-5; CDR3 protein: CASSPSGTETQYF; CDR3 DNA: TGTGCCAGCAGCCCTAGCGGGACGGAGACCCAGTACTTC
D gene: .; V gene: TRBV5-1; clone size: .; J gene: TRBJ2-7; CDR3 protein: CASRYSGVLSYEQYF; CDR3 DNA: TGCGCCAGCAGGTATTCAGGGGTCCTATCCTACGAGCAGTACTTC
D gene: TRBD1; V gene: TRBV28; clone size: .; J gene: TRBJ2-3; CDR3 protein: CASSSRDRGTDTQYF; CDR3 DNA: TGTGCCAGCAGTTCCCGGGACAGGGGAACAGATACGCAGTATTTT
D gene: .; V gene: TRBV11-2; clone size: .; J gene: TRBJ1-2; CDR3 protein: CASSLTVEGYTF; CDR3 DNA: TGTGCCAGCAGCTTAACCGTGGAGGGCTACACCTTC